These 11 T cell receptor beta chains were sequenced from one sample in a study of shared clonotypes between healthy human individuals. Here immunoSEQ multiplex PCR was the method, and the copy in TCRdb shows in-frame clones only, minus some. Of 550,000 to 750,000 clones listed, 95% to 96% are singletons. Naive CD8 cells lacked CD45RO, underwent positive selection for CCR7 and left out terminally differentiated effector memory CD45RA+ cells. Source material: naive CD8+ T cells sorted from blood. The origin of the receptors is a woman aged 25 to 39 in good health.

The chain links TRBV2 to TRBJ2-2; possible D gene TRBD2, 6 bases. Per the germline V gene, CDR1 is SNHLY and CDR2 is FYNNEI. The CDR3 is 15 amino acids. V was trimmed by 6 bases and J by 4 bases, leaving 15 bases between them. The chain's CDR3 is CASSNTGVLTGELFF. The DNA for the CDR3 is TGTGCCAGCAGCAACACGGGGGTACTCACCGGGGAGCTGTTTTTT. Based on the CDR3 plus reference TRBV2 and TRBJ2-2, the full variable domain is EPEVTQTPSHQVTQMGQEVILRCVPISNHLYFYWYRQILGQKVEFLVSFYNNEISEKSEIFDDQFSVERPDGSNFTLKIRSTKLEDSAMYFCASSNTGVLTGELFFGEGSRLTVL.

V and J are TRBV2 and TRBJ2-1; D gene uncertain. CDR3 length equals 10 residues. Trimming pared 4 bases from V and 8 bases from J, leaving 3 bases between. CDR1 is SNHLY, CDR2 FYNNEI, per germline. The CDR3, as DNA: TGTGCCAGCAGTGTCGATGAGCAGTTCTTC. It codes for CASSVDEQFF.

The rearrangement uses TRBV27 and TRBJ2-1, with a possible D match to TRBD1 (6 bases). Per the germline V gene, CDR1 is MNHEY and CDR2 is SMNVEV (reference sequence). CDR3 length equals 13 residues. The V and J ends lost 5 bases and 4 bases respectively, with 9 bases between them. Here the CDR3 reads CASSTTGYNEQFF. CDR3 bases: TGTGCCAGCAGTACGACAGGTTACAATGAGCAGTTCTTC.

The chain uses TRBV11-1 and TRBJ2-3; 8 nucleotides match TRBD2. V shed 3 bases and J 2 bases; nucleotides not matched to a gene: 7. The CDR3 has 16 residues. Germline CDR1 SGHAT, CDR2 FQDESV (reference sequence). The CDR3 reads CASSFLAGPNTDTQYF. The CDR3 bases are TGTGCCAGCAGCTTCTTAGCGGGACCTAACACAGATACGCAGTATTTT.

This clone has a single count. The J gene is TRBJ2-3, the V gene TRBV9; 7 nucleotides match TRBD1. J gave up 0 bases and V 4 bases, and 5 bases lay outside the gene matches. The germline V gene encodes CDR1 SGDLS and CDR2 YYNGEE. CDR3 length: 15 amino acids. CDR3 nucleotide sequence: TGTGCCAGCAGCCAAGGGGGCGCTAGCACAGATACGCAGTATTTT. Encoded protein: CASSQGGASTDTQYF.

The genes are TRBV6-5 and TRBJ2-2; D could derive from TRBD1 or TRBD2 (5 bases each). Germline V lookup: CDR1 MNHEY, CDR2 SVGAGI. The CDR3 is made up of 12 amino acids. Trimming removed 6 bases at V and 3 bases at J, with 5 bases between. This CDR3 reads CASRGDTGELFF. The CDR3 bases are TGTGCCAGCAGGGGGGACACCGGGGAGCTGTTTTTT.

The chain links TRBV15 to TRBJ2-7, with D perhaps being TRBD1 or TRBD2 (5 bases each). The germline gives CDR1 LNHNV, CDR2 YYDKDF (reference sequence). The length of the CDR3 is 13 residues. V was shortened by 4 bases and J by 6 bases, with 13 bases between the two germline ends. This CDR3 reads CATSTAGSGEQYF. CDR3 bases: TGTGCCACCAGCACTGCAGGGAGCGGCGAGCAGTACTTC.

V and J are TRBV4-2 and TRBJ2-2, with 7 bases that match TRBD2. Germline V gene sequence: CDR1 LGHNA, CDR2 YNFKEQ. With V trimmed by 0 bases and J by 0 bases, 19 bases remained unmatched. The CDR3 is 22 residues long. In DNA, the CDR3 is TGTGCCAGCAGCCAAGATTTTGGTAAATTTATGGCGGGACTACCGAACACCGGGGAGCTGTTTTTT. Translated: CASSQDFGKFMAGLPNTGELFF.

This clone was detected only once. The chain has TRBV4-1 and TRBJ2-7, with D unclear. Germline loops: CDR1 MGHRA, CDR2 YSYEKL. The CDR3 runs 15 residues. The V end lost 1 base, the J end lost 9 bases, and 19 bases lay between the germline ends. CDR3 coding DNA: TGCGCCAGCAGCCAAGCTCCCGGGTCTAGAATGGGGCAGTACTTC. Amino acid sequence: CASSQAPGSRMGQYF.

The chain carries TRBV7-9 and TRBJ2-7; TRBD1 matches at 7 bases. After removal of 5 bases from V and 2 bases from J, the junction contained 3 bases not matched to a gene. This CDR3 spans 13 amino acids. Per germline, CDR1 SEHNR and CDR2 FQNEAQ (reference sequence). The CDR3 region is CASSRGQPYEQYF. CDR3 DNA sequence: TGTGCCAGCAGCCGGGGACAGCCCTACGAGCAGTACTTC.

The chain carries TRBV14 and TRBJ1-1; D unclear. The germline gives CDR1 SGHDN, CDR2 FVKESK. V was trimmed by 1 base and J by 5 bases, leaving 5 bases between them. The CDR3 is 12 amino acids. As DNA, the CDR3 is TGTGCCAGCAGCCAAGGACATACTGAAGCTTTCTTT. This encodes CASSQGHTEAFF.